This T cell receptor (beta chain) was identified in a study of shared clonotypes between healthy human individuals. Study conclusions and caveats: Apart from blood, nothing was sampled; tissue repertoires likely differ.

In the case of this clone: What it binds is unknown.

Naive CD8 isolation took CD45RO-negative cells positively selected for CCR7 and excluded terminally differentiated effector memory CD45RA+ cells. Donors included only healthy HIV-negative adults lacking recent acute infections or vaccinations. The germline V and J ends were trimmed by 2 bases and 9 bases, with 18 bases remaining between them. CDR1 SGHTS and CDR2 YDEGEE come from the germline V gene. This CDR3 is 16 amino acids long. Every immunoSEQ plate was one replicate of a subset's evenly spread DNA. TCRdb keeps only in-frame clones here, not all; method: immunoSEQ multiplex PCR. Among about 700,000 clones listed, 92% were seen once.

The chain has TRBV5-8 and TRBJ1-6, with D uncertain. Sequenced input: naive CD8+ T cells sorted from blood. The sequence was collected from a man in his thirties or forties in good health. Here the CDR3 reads CASSFSEGLRVSPLHF. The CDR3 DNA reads TGTGCCAGCAGCTTTAGCGAGGGCCTCCGGGTTTCACCCCTCCACTTT.